This T cell receptor (beta chain) was retrieved from a study of blood T cells in healthy people across ages (dated by TCRdb to 2015 to 2017). Regarding the complete study: In model experiments, roughly one uniquely barcoded TCR beta cDNA molecule per two T cells was captured by template switching. Using deep sequencing normalized with unique cDNA molecular identifiers, the study measured how TCR beta repertoire diversity changes with age. Donors were grouped into four age groups: young (average approximately 16 years), middle-aged (around 39), aged (about 60) and long-lived (approximately 81). To avoid experimental bias, donors of different ages were distributed randomly across sequencing lanes. Two additional independent replicas of 1 million unique cDNA reads from the same blood draw were analyzed for two donors (one aged 18 to 30 and one aged 80 or older). The investigation overall reported the following: Estimates of total diversity from one million sequenced T cells were regarded as lower bounds and underestimates. Observed TCR beta diversity correlated strongly with the percentage of naive T cells measured by flow cytometry. Because profiling used bulk unsorted PBMCs, naive and antigen-experienced compartments could not be compared conclusively. Compared with the aged group, the long-lived group had more naive CD4+ T cells, fewer expanded clones and increased TCR diversity, suggesting age selection. Because donor CMV infection status was unknown, age-related changes in expanded clonotypes were potentially confounded. Observed TCR beta diversity per million T cells fell roughly linearly with age, and a significant reduction was already apparent by age about 43.

The roughly 39 donors, aged about 6 to 95 years, were systemically healthy Caucasian individuals from Russia. Each donor gave 8 to 10 milliliters of peripheral blood, collected into EDTA-treated Vacutainer tubes. Ficoll-Paque density-gradient centrifugation was used to isolate PBMCs, with at least 7 million per sample. Trizol reagent was used to extract total RNA from PBMCs, with at least 5 micrograms per sample. For every donor, flow cytometry on a PBMC aliquot measured the percentage of naive CD45RAhigh/CD27high T cells. Remarks on this clonotype: Its antigen target is currently unknown. One end of the junction does not line up with germline, which may come from a read error.

Library prep was done by 5' RACE. The sequencer listed for this sample is Illumina HiSeq 2500. A second roughly 7 to 11 cycle PCR used a sample-barcoded 5' primer and a J-beta primer mix. A template-switch 5' adaptor carrying 12 random nucleotides introduced a unique molecular identifier onto each TCR beta cDNA molecule. At least 2.5 million CDR3-containing paired-end reads were obtained from each sample. First-strand cDNA synthesis was performed from all RNA using the Mint cDNA synthesis kit, with priming by a TRBC-specific oligonucleotide. Following uracil-DNA glycosylase treatment, a first 18-cycle PCR with universal primers M1SS and BC2_uni_R was performed on all cDNA. The authors' analysis ran thus. For normalization, 1 million high-quality reads, each with a distinct molecular identifier, were randomly selected from each sample. Instead of being binned into consensus sequences, reads that shared molecular identifiers were thrown out. MiTCR, set to a Q25 quality threshold and the strictest error-elimination algorithm, was used for CDR3 identification, clonotype clustering and error correction. A nonparametric unseen species model using Euler transformation provided a lower-bound estimate of total TCR beta diversity. The public reads were reanalyzed by TCRdb: fastp trimming at Q25, MiXCR alignment, in-frame beta chains only. Rows merge per CDR3 protein into single entries with the most common DNA and genes. The V and J calls were determined by TCRdb, not by the authors. Within this sample are hundreds of thousands of distinct CDR3 sequences, with approximately 21% of them counted one time only. Approximately 3.7% of the sample is held by the ten biggest clonotypes.

CDR1 MDHEN and CDR2 SYDVKM were looked up in the germline V gene. From the cysteine up to the phenylalanine, the CDR3 has a length of 15 residues. The DNA shown is the 45-base CDR3, in frame from base 1. This clonotype was obtained from a man in his sixties or seventies in good health. Sequenced input: blood. Recombination connected TRBV28 to TRBJ1-1; TRBD1 is a weak D gene call, 6 bases matching. The CDR3 protein: CASSLISGEGSEALF. In nucleotide form, the sequence is TGTGCCAGCAGTTTAATTTCAGGGGAGGGTTCTGAGGCTCTCTTT. Here the CDR3 is joined to the reference TRBV28 and TRBJ1-1 genes, and the full variable domain is: DVKVTQSSRYLVKRTGEKVFLECVQDMDHENMFWYRQDPGLGLRLIYFSYDVKMKEKGDIPEGYSVSREKKERFSLILESASTNQTSMYLCASSLISGEGSEALFGQGTRLTVV.